A selection of T cell receptor beta chains follows, all from one sample in a study of CD8+ T cells in alopecia areata. The assay was immunoSEQ multiplex PCR, and TCRdb's table has in-frame clones only and misses some. The sample yields around 210,000 clones, over 60% seen once. The material was CD4+ T cells sorted from blood, obtained at week 4, from a patient treated with tofacitinib. Receptors originate from a human donor with alopecia areata. The CDR3 runs from the conserved cysteine through the conserved F or W. The order of the fields is J gene, D gene, clone size, V gene, CDR3 DNA, CDR3 protein. The D gene is left open where the match is weak. Part of the rows lack a size; the others show once, few, many or a class for expanded clones.

j_call: TRBJ1-2
d_call: TRBD1
clone_size: few
v_call: TRBV5-1
cdr3_nt: TGCGCCAGCAGCGAAGGGACAGCGCCCGCCTATGGCTACACCTTC
cdr3_aa: CASSEGTAPAYGYTF

j_call: TRBJ2-1
d_call: -
clone_size: once
v_call: TRBV5-1
cdr3_nt: TGCGCCAGCAGCTTTTCCGGGACAGTAGCGGGCGAGCAGTTCTTC
cdr3_aa: CASSFSGTVAGEQFF

j_call: TRBJ2-4
d_call: -
clone_size: -
v_call: TRBV19
cdr3_nt: TGTGCCAGTCGGGATCCGGGGTCCCACAGCAACATTCAGTACTTC
cdr3_aa: CASRDPGSHSNIQYF

j_call: TRBJ2-3
d_call: -
clone_size: few
v_call: TRBV18
cdr3_nt: TGTGCCAGCTCACCAAGGCGGGACACAGATACGCAGTATTTT
cdr3_aa: CASSPRRDTDTQYF

j_call: TRBJ2-1
d_call: -
clone_size: few
v_call: TRBV5-1
cdr3_nt: TGCGCCAGCAACCTAGGGGACTCCTCCTACAATGAGCAGTTCTTC
cdr3_aa: CASNLGDSSYNEQFF

j_call: TRBJ2-3
d_call: TRBD2
clone_size: once
v_call: TRBV7-9
cdr3_nt: TGTGCCAGCACTCCGGGACTAGCCACAGATACGCAGTATTTT
cdr3_aa: CASTPGLATDTQYF

j_call: TRBJ1-1
d_call: -
clone_size: -
v_call: TRBV9
cdr3_nt: TGTGCCGGCCCTATCCTGAACACTGAAGCTTTCTTT
cdr3_aa: CAGPILNTEAFF

j_call: TRBJ2-3
d_call: -
clone_size: -
v_call: TRBV7-9
cdr3_nt: TGTGCCAGCCAATCGGTCACAGATACGCAGTATTTT
cdr3_aa: CASQSVTDTQYF

j_call: TRBJ1-5
d_call: -
clone_size: -
v_call: TRBV2
cdr3_nt: TGTGCCAGCAGTGACAGCCTCGAAAATCAGCCCCAGCATTTT
cdr3_aa: CASSDSLENQPQHF

j_call: TRBJ2-1
d_call: TRBD2
clone_size: -
v_call: TRBV5-1
cdr3_nt: TGCGCCAGCAGCGCGGTAGCGGGGCCGGGGAATGAGCAGTTCTTC
cdr3_aa: CASSAVAGPGNEQFF

j_call: TRBJ2-1
d_call: -
clone_size: -
v_call: TRBV15
cdr3_nt: TGTGCCACCAGCAGCCAGCCTAGGGCCGTCAATGAGCAGTTCTTC
cdr3_aa: CATSSQPRAVNEQFF

j_call: TRBJ2-3
d_call: -
clone_size: few
v_call: TRBV15
cdr3_nt: TGTGCCACCAGCATCTCCAGGGGAGACACAGATACGCAGTATTTT
cdr3_aa: CATSISRGDTDTQYF

j_call: TRBJ1-2
d_call: TRBD1
clone_size: few
v_call: TRBV30
cdr3_nt: TGTGCCTGGAGTCCTATCAGGGGGCGCATAGGTGGCTACACCTTC
cdr3_aa: CAWSPIRGRIGGYTF

j_call: TRBJ1-3
d_call: -
clone_size: -
v_call: TRBV30
cdr3_nt: TGTGCCTGGAGCGCCCTCGGGCCGTTCTCTGGAAACACCATATATTTT
cdr3_aa: CAWSALGPFSGNTIYF

j_call: TRBJ1-5
d_call: -
clone_size: once
v_call: TRBV30
cdr3_nt: TGTGCCTGGAGTGTAAGGGACGATCAGCCCCAGCATTTT
cdr3_aa: CAWSVRDDQPQHF

j_call: TRBJ2-7
d_call: -
clone_size: -
v_call: TRBV7-2
cdr3_nt: TGTGCCAGCAGCTTGGGCGGGACAAGCCACGAGCAGTACTTC
cdr3_aa: CASSLGGTSHEQYF

j_call: TRBJ1-1
d_call: -
clone_size: -
v_call: TRBV6-5
cdr3_nt: TGTGCCAGCAGCGACAGGATGGCCACTGAAGCTTTCTTT
cdr3_aa: CASSDRMATEAFF

j_call: TRBJ1-2
d_call: -
clone_size: -
v_call: TRBV11-2
cdr3_nt: TGTGCCAGCAGCCCCAACGGGTATGGCTACACCTTC
cdr3_aa: CASSPNGYGYTF

j_call: TRBJ1-5
d_call: TRBD1
clone_size: many
v_call: TRBV7-9
cdr3_nt: TGTGCCAGCAGCCGTGGACAGGCACCCAATCAGCCCCAGCATTTT
cdr3_aa: CASSRGQAPNQPQHF

j_call: TRBJ1-1
d_call: -
clone_size: -
v_call: TRBV5-4
cdr3_nt: TGTGCCAGCAGATTTTTCGACAGGAGGAATGAAGCTTTCTTT
cdr3_aa: CASRFFDRRNEAFF

j_call: TRBJ1-5
d_call: TRBD1
clone_size: -
v_call: TRBV2
cdr3_nt: TGTGCCAGCAGTGGACAGGGACCTCAGCCCCAGCATTTT
cdr3_aa: CASSGQGPQPQHF

j_call: TRBJ1-5
d_call: -
clone_size: -
v_call: TRBV29-1
cdr3_nt: TGCAGCGTTGGAAGTAGCAATCAGCCCCAGCATTTT
cdr3_aa: CSVGSSNQPQHF

j_call: TRBJ2-7
d_call: -
clone_size: few
v_call: TRBV5-1
cdr3_nt: TGCGCCAGCAGCTTGGACTACGAGCAGTACTTC
cdr3_aa: CASSLDYEQYF

j_call: TRBJ2-3
d_call: -
clone_size: few
v_call: TRBV9
cdr3_nt: TGTGCCAGCAGCGTGAGGAGGGACGGTAATACGCAGTATTTT
cdr3_aa: CASSVRRDGNTQYF